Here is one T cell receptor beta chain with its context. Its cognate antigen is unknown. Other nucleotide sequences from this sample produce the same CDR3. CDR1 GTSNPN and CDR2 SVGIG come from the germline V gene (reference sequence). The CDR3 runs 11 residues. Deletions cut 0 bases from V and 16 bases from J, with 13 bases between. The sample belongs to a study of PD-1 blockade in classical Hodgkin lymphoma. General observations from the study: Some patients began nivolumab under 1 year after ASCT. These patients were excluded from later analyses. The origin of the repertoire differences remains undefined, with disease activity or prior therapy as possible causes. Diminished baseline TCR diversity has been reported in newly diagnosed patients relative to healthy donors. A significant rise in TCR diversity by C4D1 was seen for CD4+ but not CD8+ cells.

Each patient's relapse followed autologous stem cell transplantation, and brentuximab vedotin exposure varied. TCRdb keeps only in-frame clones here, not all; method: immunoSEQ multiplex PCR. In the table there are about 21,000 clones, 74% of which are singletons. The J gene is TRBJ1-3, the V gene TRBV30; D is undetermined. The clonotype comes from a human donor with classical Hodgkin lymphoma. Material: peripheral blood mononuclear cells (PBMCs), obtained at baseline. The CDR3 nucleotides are TGTGCCTGGAGTGTCAAAGTTCAGGTCTATTTT. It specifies CAWSVKVQVYF.